The 19 T cell receptor beta chains presented below share a single source sample, sequenced in a study of T cells after yellow fever vaccination. MiXCR, applied by TCRdb to the 5' RACE reads, yields one record per CDR3 protein. This sample has 300,000 to 450,000 distinct CDR3 sequences, with approximately 8% found just once. Sequencing was performed on PBMCs, taken 45 days after the first yellow fever vaccination. These receptors came from a man aged 18 to 30 who received the YFV17D yellow fever vaccine.

This rearrangement joins TRBV27 to TRBJ1-1; 9 bases are shared with TRBD1. The length of the CDR3 is 20 residues. Germline V lookup: CDR1 MNHEY, CDR2 SMNVEV (reference sequence). V lost 3 bases to trimming and J lost 10 bases; unmatched junction nucleotides: 27. The CDR3 spells CASSFAGTGKKTDTGKRAFF. In DNA, the CDR3 is TGTGCCAGCAGTTTTGCCGGGACAGGGAAGAAAACTGACACCGGGAAGAGAGCTTTCTTT.

As concerns this clonotype: The conserved phenylalanine or tryptophan is not found at the CDR3 terminus, so this likely reflects a read error. The V and J genes are TRBV12-3 or TRBV12-4 and TRBJ1-1; D is unresolved. CDR3 length equals 14 residues. Trimming took 4 bases from V and 0 from J, leaving 9 bases between them. The CDR3 sequence: CASSSVTLNTEAFL. CDR3 DNA sequence: TGTGCCAGCAGTTCCGTGACACTGAACACTGAAGCTTTCCTT.

The chain employs TRBV18 and TRBJ2-2, with 8 bases fitting TRBD2. V was pared by 3 bases and J by 4 bases, with 10 bases of the junction left unmatched. Germline CDR1 reads KGHSH; CDR2 reads LQKENI. This CDR3 comprises 17 residues. Here the CDR3 DNA reads TGTGCCAGCTCACCTTCCCGGGAGGGGCCGGGCACCGGGGAGCTGTTTTTT. Translated: CASSPSREGPGTGELFF.

This sequence joins TRBV4-3 and TRBJ2-7, with D unresolved. V lost 2 bases and J 1 base, leaving 12 bases between the germline ends. CDR1 is LGHNA, CDR2 YSLEER, per germline. This CDR3 has 15 amino acids. The CDR3 sequence: CASSQLAGISYEQYF. CDR3 bases: TGCGCCAGCAGCCAATTAGCTGGCATTTCCTACGAGCAGTACTTC.

This clonotype was found a few times. The J gene is TRBJ2-3, the V gene TRBV10-3, with 7 positions matching TRBD2. This CDR3 has 15 residues. Germline V gene data show CDR1 as ENHRY and CDR2 as SYGVKD. Trimming at V came to 0 bases and at J to 1 base, leaving 1 base not matched to a gene. CDR3 protein: CAISESAGGTDTQYF. CDR3 DNA: TGTGCCATCAGTGAGTCCGCGGGGGGCACAGATACGCAGTATTTT.

This chain uses TRBV12-3 or TRBV12-4 with TRBJ2-1, with D maybe TRBD2 (7 bases). The CDR3 sequence is 14 residues long. Between the trimmed V and J ends, which lost 4 bases and 8 bases, there was a span of 15 bases. This CDR3 reads CASSSRGPWYEQFF. The CDR3 DNA reads as TGTGCCAGCAGTTCGCGGGGGCCCTGGTATGAGCAGTTCTTC.

This clonotype was seen more than once but under ten times. This chain links TRBV11-2 with TRBJ1-5; D unclear. V gave up 4 bases and J gave up 1 base, with 11 bases separating them. The length of the CDR3 is 15 residues. CDR1 is SGHAT and CDR2 is FQNNGV in the germline V gene. The CDR3: CASSSGMSSNQPQHF. CDR3 DNA: TGTGCCAGCAGCTCGGGGATGTCAAGCAATCAGCCCCAGCATTTT.

The rearrangement links TRBV5-1 to TRBJ2-1, with D possibly TRBD1 on 5 matching bases. The germline V and J ends were trimmed by 5 bases and 1 base, with 13 bases remaining between them. The CDR3 sequence is 15 residues long. Looked up from germline, CDR1 is SGHRS and CDR2 is YFSETQ. As DNA, the CDR3 is TGCGCCAGCAGAGTTGTAGGGGATTCCTACAATGAGCAGTTCTTC. Its translation is CASRVVGDSYNEQFF.

The chain has TRBV20-1 and TRBJ1-2, with 10 bases that match TRBD1. J gave up 5 bases and V 5 bases, and 8 bases lay outside the gene matches. From germline, CDR1 is DFQATT and CDR2 SNEGSKA (reference sequence). The CDR3 is 14 residues long. The CDR3: CSAGDRGAGYGYTF. The CDR3 coding sequence is TGCAGTGCTGGGGACAGGGGAGCGGGGTATGGCTACACCTTC.

This clonotype was detected only a few times. J is TRBJ1-6 and V is TRBV12-3 or TRBV12-4; D remains ambiguous. The CDR3 loop spans 14 amino acids. Trimming took off 7 bases at V and 5 bases at J, with 12 bases between the two ends. The CDR3 loop is CASTPTAHNSPLHF. In DNA form, the CDR3 reads TGTGCCAGCACTCCGACCGCACATAATTCACCCCTCCACTTT.

This clonotype was found a few times. The V gene is TRBV25-1, the J gene TRBJ2-7; tentative D call: TRBD1 (5 bases). The V end lost 8 bases, the J end lost 4 bases, and 9 bases lay between the germline ends. Per germline, CDR1 MGHDK and CDR2 SYGVNS. This CDR3 region has 11 residues. For the CDR3, the DNA is TGTGCCAGCGGACAATTTTACGAGCAGTACTTC. Translation: CASGQFYEQYF.

This clonotype was seen repeatedly, ten times or more. The rearrangement links TRBV5-1 to TRBJ2-2; weak D call: TRBD1 (6 bases). Germline-derived CDR1 and CDR2 are SGHRS and YFSETQ. Between the trimmed V and J ends, which lost 6 bases and 2 bases, there was a span of 8 bases. The CDR3 loop spans 13 amino acids. The DNA for the CDR3 is TGCGCCAGCAACAGGGAAAACACCGGGGAGCTGTTTTTT. Translated: CASNRENTGELFF.

The chain has TRBV5-1 and TRBJ2-5, with 11 bases identical to TRBD2. V was clipped by 0 bases and J by 4 bases; unmatched bases: 5. In germline, CDR1 is SGHRS, CDR2 YFSETQ. The CDR3 runs to 16 residues. Here the CDR3 reads CASSLEGLAGGETQYF. The CDR3 nucleotides are TGCGCCAGCAGCTTGGAAGGGCTAGCGGGGGGAGAGACCCAGTACTTC. Drawing the rest from reference TRBV5-1 and TRBJ2-5, the complete variable domain is KAGVTQTPRYLIKTRGQQVTLSCSPISGHRSVSWYQQTPGQGLQFLFEYFSETQRNKGNFPGRFSGRQFSNSRSEMNVSTLELGDSALYLCASSLEGLAGGETQYFGPGTRLLVL.

This clonotype was found a few times. The chain has TRBV7-2 and TRBJ2-5; 9 bases line up with TRBD1. Germline V gives CDR1 SGHTA, CDR2 FQGNSA. The CDR3 loop spans 17 amino acids. Unmatched junction bases numbered 8, after V lost 2 bases and J lost 1 base. CDR3 residues: CASSLKDRGVLQETQYF. The CDR3 DNA reads TGTGCCAGCAGCTTAAAAGACAGGGGGGTCCTCCAAGAGACCCAGTACTTC.

This clonotype appeared a few times. The V call is TRBV12-3 or TRBV12-4, the J call TRBJ2-7; 7 nucleotides agree with TRBD1. V was pared by 5 bases and J by 4 bases, with 8 bases of the junction left unmatched. The CDR3 extends over 14 amino acids. As DNA, the CDR3 is TGTGCCAGCAGTCGACAGGGAGAAGGGTACGAGCAGTACTTC. It is translated as CASSRQGEGYEQYF.

Only a few counts were recorded for this clonotype. The CDR3 DNA sequence: TGTGCCAGCAGCCGGGACAGCGTTTACGAGCAGTACTTC. It yields the protein CASSRDSVYEQYF. V usage is TRBV13 and J usage is TRBJ2-7, with TRBD1 matching over 7 bases. Trimming cost V 5 bases and J 4 bases; bases outside gene matches: 5. Germline CDR1 is PRHDT and CDR2 is FYEKMQ (reference sequence). The length of the CDR3 is 13 residues. The whole variable domain, filled in from reference TRBV13 and TRBJ2-7, reads AAGVIQSPRHLIKEKRETATLKCYPIPRHDTVYWYQQGPGQDPQFLISFYEKMQSDKGSIPDRFSAQQFSDYHSELNMSSLELGDSALYFCASSRDSVYEQYFGPGTRLTVT.

The chain is built from TRBV7-2 and TRBJ1-2; TRBD1 might be the D (6 bases). The CDR3 is made up of 14 amino acids. V was clipped by 5 bases and J by 6 bases, with 16 bases between them. CDR1 is SGHTA, CDR2 FQGNSA, per germline. As DNA, the CDR3 is TGTGCCAGCAGCCCTTACACCGACAGGAATGGCTACACCTTC. Its translation: CASSPYTDRNGYTF. Complete variable domain (other parts from reference TRBV7-2 and TRBJ1-2): GAGVSQSPSNKVTEKGKDVELRCDPISGHTALYWYRQSLGQGLEFLIYFQGNSAPDKSGLPSDRFSAERTGGSVSTLTIQRTQQEDSAVYLCASSPYTDRNGYTFGSGTRLTVV.

This clonotype was counted many times. The rearrangement uses TRBV5-1 and TRBJ1-6, with D hard to call. V gave up 4 bases and J gave up 5 bases, with 7 bases separating them. CDR3 length: 13 amino acids. Germline V gene data show CDR1 as SGHRS and CDR2 as YFSETQ. CDR3 sequence: CASSEGDNSPLHF. DNA of the CDR3: TGCGCCAGCAGCGAAGGTGATAATTCACCCCTCCACTTT.

This clonotype was recorded many times. The genes are TRBV4-2 and TRBJ1-6; 7 nucleotides line up with TRBD1. The CDR3 is made up of 15 amino acids. V lost 3 bases, J lost 10 bases, and 9 bases stayed unmatched. Germline V lookup: CDR1 LGHNA, CDR2 YNFKEQ. CDR3 protein: CASSHKQGPESPLHF. In DNA, the CDR3 is TGTGCCAGCAGCCACAAACAGGGGCCTGAGTCACCCCTCCACTTT.